The clone carrying this T cell receptor (beta chain) showed up just once. Trimming took 1 base from V and 7 from J, leaving 20 bases between them. This CDR3 contains 16 residues. Germline loops: CDR1 SGDLS, CDR2 YYNGEE. Assay used: immunoSEQ multiplex PCR; TCRdb lists only in-frame clones, some missing. Among fewer than 65,000 clones listed, about nine tenths were seen once. These data are taken from a study of T cell changes during pregnancy in multiple sclerosis. The material was peripheral blood, obtained after pregnancy. The chain employs TRBV9 and TRBJ1-1; no definite D call. The clonotype originates from a female donor in good health, enrolled as a control in a pregnancy study. The CDR3 nucleotides read TGTGCCAGCAGCGTATCCCCCTCGTATGGGGAGGGTGAAGCTTTCTTT. Its translation: CASSVSPSYGEGEAFF.